This T cell receptor beta chain was recovered during a study of T-cell reconstitution after alpha-beta-depleted transplantation in children. Regarding the study as a whole: A year post-transplant, T-cell counts and diversity derived mostly from newly produced T cells. Roughly two months post-transplant, alpha-beta T cells reportedly originated from several hundred graft clones that had expanded. Surviving recipient T cells and thymic progenitors underlay high day-60 TCRbeta diversity in some patients.

Of note for this clonotype: Its antigen is undetermined.

The CDR3 loop spans 15 amino acids. Germline CDR1 MNHEY, CDR2 SVGAGI. The V segment lost 5 bases and the J segment 5 bases; nucleotides outside the gene matches: 10. TCRbeta library construction was performed incorporating unique molecular identifiers. TCRdb re-called the PCR reads with MiXCR, one entry per CDR3 protein. Of about 600,000 distinct CDR3 sequences in the sample, roughly 24% were seen once. The chain carries TRBV6-5 and TRBJ1-1; TRBD1 aligns across 8 bases. The sample here was PBMCs, mostly from graft donor cells, taken 360 days after TCRalphabeta/CD19-depleted stem cell transplant. The sequence was obtained from a boy under two years old who had a stem cell transplant for acute myeloid leukemia, so the T cells may come from the graft donor. The CDR3 loop is CASSPRGQARTEAFF. In nucleotides, the CDR3 is TGTGCCAGCAGTCCCCGGGGACAGGCCAGAACTGAAGCTTTCTTT.